One and the same sample provided the 8 T cell receptor beta chains below, sequenced in a study of T cells in Graves' hyperthyroidism and ophthalmopathy. Template material for amplifying TCR beta CDR3 regions consisted of RNA transcripts. Carried out on the TCR CDR3, a first-round RT-PCR used the HTBI primer set. MiXCR was run by TCRdb on the multiplex PCR reads, yielding one entry per CDR3 protein. Among over 250,000 distinct CDR3 sequences, approximately 26% were seen once, and the ten largest hold about a quarter. The sequenced sample was blood. Receptors originate from a middle-aged man with Graves' hyperthyroidism that later progressed to Graves' ophthalmopathy.

There are many counts of this clonotype. V and J are TRBV28 and TRBJ1-2; a possible D gene is TRBD1 (5 bases). V lost 3 bases, J lost 0 bases, and 11 bases lay in between. The CDR3 runs 15 residues. CDR1 is MDHEN and CDR2 is SYDVKM in the germline V gene. The DNA of the CDR3 is TGTGCCAGCAGTTTGACAGAATATTCTAACTATGGCTACACCTTC. Encoded protein: CASSLTEYSNYGYTF.

This clonotype was seen more than once but under ten times. The chain carries TRBV6-1 and TRBJ2-5; 8 nucleotides agree with TRBD2. V dropped 6 bases and J dropped 2; count of bases not matched to a gene: 5. The CDR3 consists of 14 residues. Germline CDR1 and CDR2: MNHNS and SASEGT. The CDR3 sequence: CASSPGGEQETQYF. The CDR3 nucleotides read TGTGCCAGCAGCCCGGGGGGGGAGCAAGAGACCCAGTACTTC.

The table lists this clonotype with a count of one. V is TRBV12-3 or TRBV12-4 and J is TRBJ1-1; no definite D call. The V end lost 0 bases, the J end lost 2 bases, and 7 bases lay between the germline ends. There are 14 residues in the CDR3. The CDR3 DNA is TGTGCCAGCAGTTTAGCGCGGGTAAACACTGAAGCTTTCTTT. It is translated as CASSLARVNTEAFF.

This clonotype has at least ten counts. V is TRBV6-5 and J is TRBJ1-2; weak D call: TRBD1 (5 bases). Germline assignment: CDR1 MNHEY and CDR2 SVGAGI. This CDR3 is built from 16 residues. The V gene lost 0 bases and the J gene lost 5 bases, with 16 bases spanning the gap. CDR3 bases: TGTGCCAGCAGTTACTCGGGCTCAGGGTGGAATTATGGCTACACCTTC. This gives the protein CASSYSGSGWNYGYTF.

The V call is TRBV11-1, the J call TRBJ2-2, with a tentative D call TRBD2 (6 bases). This CDR3 comprises 16 residues. Germline values: CDR1 SGHAT, CDR2 FQDESV (reference sequence). Trimming cost V 5 bases and J 2 bases, with 15 bases left between them. Here the CDR3 DNA reads TGTGCCAGCAGCCAAACCGGGACTTCAAACACCGGGGAGCTGTTTTTT. This encodes CASSQTGTSNTGELFF.

This clonotype was detected many times. This chain uses TRBV5-1 with TRBJ1-1; no clear D gene. V was shortened by 0 bases and J by 1 base, with 10 bases between the two germline ends. The CDR3 covers 15 residues. Germline CDR1 reads SGHRS; CDR2 reads YFSETQ. CDR3 amino acids: CASSLEPGKNTEAFF. The CDR3 region has the DNA TGCGCCAGCAGCTTGGAGCCGGGGAAGAACACTGAAGCTTTCTTT.

This clonotype was detected many times. V is TRBV11-1 and J is TRBJ2-5; D not certain. The V gene lost 1 base and the J gene lost 2 bases, with 8 bases spanning the gap. The CDR3 length is 14 residues. Per germline, CDR1 SGHAT and CDR2 FQDESV (reference sequence). The DNA for the CDR3 is TGTGCCAGCAGCTTAGGAATCAGTCAAGAGACCCAGTACTTC. It specifies CASSLGISQETQYF.

This clonotype was observed at least ten times. The rearrangement uses TRBV9 and TRBJ2-5, with 10 bases that match TRBD2. The CDR3 has 16 residues. V trimming: 1 base; J trimming: 5 bases; junction bases outside the gene matches: 8. Germline V gene data show CDR1 as SGDLS and CDR2 as YYNGEE. The CDR3 DNA reads TGTGCCAGCAGCGTACAAACTAGCGGGACTAAGGAGACCCAGTACTTC. This codes for CASSVQTSGTKETQYF.